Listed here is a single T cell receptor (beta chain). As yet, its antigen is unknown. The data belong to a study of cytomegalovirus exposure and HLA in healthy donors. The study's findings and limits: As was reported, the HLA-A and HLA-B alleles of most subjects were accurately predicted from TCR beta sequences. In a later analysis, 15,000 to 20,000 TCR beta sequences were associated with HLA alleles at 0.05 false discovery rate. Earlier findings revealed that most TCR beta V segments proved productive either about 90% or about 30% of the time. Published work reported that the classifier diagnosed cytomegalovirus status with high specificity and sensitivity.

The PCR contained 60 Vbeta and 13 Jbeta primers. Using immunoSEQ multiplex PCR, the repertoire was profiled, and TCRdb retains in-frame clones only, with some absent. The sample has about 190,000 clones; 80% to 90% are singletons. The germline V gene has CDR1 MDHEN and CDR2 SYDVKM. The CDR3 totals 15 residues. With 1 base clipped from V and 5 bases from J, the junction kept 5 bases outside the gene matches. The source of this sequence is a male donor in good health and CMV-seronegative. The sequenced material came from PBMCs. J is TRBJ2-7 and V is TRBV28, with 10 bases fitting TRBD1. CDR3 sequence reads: CASSLLGTGDHEQYF. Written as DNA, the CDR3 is TGTGCCAGCAGTTTATTAGGGACAGGGGACCACGAGCAGTACTTC. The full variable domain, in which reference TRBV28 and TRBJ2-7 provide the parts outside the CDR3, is DVKVTQSSRYLVKRTGEKVFLECVQDMDHENMFWYRQDPGLGLRLIYFSYDVKMKEKGDIPEGYSVSREKKERFSLILESASTNQTSMYLCASSLLGTGDHEQYFGPGTRLTVT.